The rows below give T cell receptor beta chains drawn from one sample of a study of blood T cells in healthy people across ages. Via MiXCR, TCRdb re-called the 5' RACE reads, giving one row per CDR3 protein. The sample consists of about 830,000 distinct CDR3 sequences, roughly 50% of them appearing once. Specimen: blood. These receptors were collected from a man aged 25-45 years in good health. Each CDR3 is given without its conserved first and last residue. D genes are given only for firm matches. Size values are once, few and many counts, or a class for expanded clones, and some rows have none.

cdr3_aa d_call v_call clone_size j_call
ASSLVAASGRGSFSPEQC TRBD2 TRBV7-2 - TRBJ2-7
ASSARGFQETQY - TRBV27 once TRBJ2-5
ASSFPWTGRSYNEQF TRBD1 TRBV27 many TRBJ2-1
AISEVVTEPHEQY - TRBV10-3 few TRBJ2-7
ASRTGAYEQY - TRBV27 few TRBJ2-7
ASSQGLAGGTAEQY TRBD2 TRBV4-2 - TRBJ2-7
ASSQVRGHGETQY TRBD1 TRBV4-3 once TRBJ2-5
ASSLEVRSYEQY - TRBV7-2 - TRBJ2-7
SAGIGRFAF - TRBV29-1 few TRBJ1-1
ATSRDSFGTSAYYVTDTQY TRBD2 TRBV15 - TRBJ2-3
ASSSGSGLAGTYEQY TRBD2 TRBV5-1 - TRBJ2-7
ASAWWATANQTYEQY - TRBV5-1 - TRBJ2-7
ASSPWTSGLTDTQY TRBD2 TRBV7-2 - TRBJ2-3
ASTGGRGNQETQY - TRBV6-6 - TRBJ2-5
ASSYSVPSKNTQY - TRBV6-5 - TRBJ2-3
ASSTDAGSNEKLF - TRBV2 - TRBJ1-4
ASSLDRGQTQY TRBD1 TRBV7-2 many TRBJ2-5
SARGGLAESYNEQF TRBD2 TRBV20-1 - TRBJ2-1
ASSLRDIGYGYT - TRBV12-3/TRBV12-4 few TRBJ1-2
SEAQGAQDTQY - TRBV29-1 few TRBJ2-3
ASKLSSWNEQF - TRBV11-2 - TRBJ2-1
ASSASRYNEQF - TRBV9 - TRBJ2-1
ASSLLSGSSYEQY - TRBV28 - TRBJ2-7
ASSYSDNGIQY - TRBV6-5 - TRBJ2-4
ASSFEGDYGYT - TRBV5-4 - TRBJ1-2
ASSFGGSGDEQF - TRBV12-3/TRBV12-4 - TRBJ2-1
ASSQGSIDRGAF TRBD1 TRBV4-1 - TRBJ1-1
SVLPRLAGGGPQY TRBD2 TRBV29-1 - TRBJ2-3
ASSLGTGGTGNTIY TRBD1 TRBV7-2 - TRBJ1-3
ASSPDESTYEQY - TRBV27 - TRBJ2-7
ASSLAPTNEQF - TRBV7-2 - TRBJ2-1
ASSYSNRANEQF - TRBV6-5 - TRBJ2-1
ASSPTGGEQY TRBD1 TRBV7-9 - -
AISQQNRGDYGYT TRBD1 TRBV10-3 - TRBJ1-2
ASSSRLAVSYEQY TRBD2 TRBV28 - TRBJ2-7
ASSSWTSRDEQF TRBD2 TRBV13 - TRBJ2-1
ASSLMVASTDTQY - TRBV7-9 - TRBJ2-3
ATSSGDGSYEQY - TRBV15 - TRBJ2-7
ASSLDSPVDTEAF - TRBV5-1 - TRBJ1-1
ASSIPTGSYNEQF - TRBV7-9 - TRBJ2-1
ASSRGQSSSETQY - TRBV18 - TRBJ2-5
ASSEGSRWY - TRBV6-1 few TRBJ2-7
ASSFRGGFQETQY - TRBV7-9 many TRBJ2-5
SATRRGRGDTEAF TRBD1 TRBV20-1 - TRBJ1-1
ASSPWDRAYSNQPQH TRBD1 TRBV7-8 - TRBJ1-5
ASSSVLAGDVSNEQF TRBD2 TRBV27 once TRBJ2-1
ASSFAWGRETQY - TRBV12-3/TRBV12-4 - TRBJ2-5
ASSPFQAKNIQY - TRBV18 - TRBJ2-4
ASSLYVAQETQY - TRBV7-9 - TRBJ2-5
ASSLRTGPSYEQY TRBD1 TRBV7-9 - TRBJ2-7
ASSQEYSSGGARETQY TRBD2 TRBV3-1 - TRBJ2-5
ASSPGTAKGGFYGYT TRBD1 TRBV4-2 - TRBJ1-2
AWGWASGTYEQY TRBD2 TRBV27 - TRBJ2-7
ASSLIQEAGVGGYT - TRBV28 - TRBJ1-2